The clone carrying this T cell receptor (beta chain) has only a few counts. This record comes from a study of early T cells in non-severe SARS-CoV-2 infection. Trimming stripped 2 bases from V and 5 bases from J, with 10 bases between. The CDR3 is made up of 14 amino acids. From germline, CDR1 is LNHDA and CDR2 SQIVND (reference sequence). Separate cDNA molecules each had unique molecular identifiers attached to them. MiXCR was run by TCRdb on the 5' RACE reads, yielding one entry per CDR3 protein. The sample yields about 60,000 distinct CDR3 sequences, 14% to 15% seen once. The rearrangement joins TRBV19 to TRBJ2-1, with D perhaps TRBD1 (5 bases). This TCR was recovered from an adult who was a healthcare worker with PCR-confirmed SARS-CoV-2 infection or an uninfected control (not recorded which). Source: whole blood, taken at baseline. The CDR3 is CASSILTRDNEQFF. CDR3 DNA: TGTGCCAGTAGTATATTAACCAGGGACAATGAGCAGTTCTTC. Full variable domain (remainder filled in from reference TRBV19 and TRBJ2-1): DGGITQSPKYLFRKEGQNVTLSCEQNLNHDAMYWYRQDPGQGLRLIYYSQIVNDFQKGDIAEGYSVSREKKESFPLTVTSAQKNPTAFYLCASSILTRDNEQFFGPGTRLTVL.